Here is one TCR beta chain with its context. Its antigen remains unknown. This entry is derived from a study of cytomegalovirus exposure and HLA in healthy donors. Germline assignment: CDR1 SQVTM and CDR2 ANQGSEA. The CDR3 has 12 amino acids. Trimming took 0 bases from V and 0 from J, leaving 3 bases between them. The method was immunoSEQ multiplex PCR; TCRdb's version includes in-frame clones alone and lacks a portion of them. The sample contains around 180,000 clones, more than 75% of which appear only once. Study findings and constraints: Cytomegalovirus association was assigned to more than 150 TCR beta chains.

From the 120-subject validation cohort, which was separate from the roughly 710-subject first cohort, the donors were drawn. This receptor was identified in a man aged 18 to 29 in good health and CMV-seropositive. The sequenced sample was PBMCs. This chain links TRBV29-1 with TRBJ2-7; D is unclear. This chain's CDR3 is CSVEDGSYEQYF. CDR3 nucleotide sequence: TGCAGCGTTGAAGACGGCTCCTACGAGCAGTACTTC.